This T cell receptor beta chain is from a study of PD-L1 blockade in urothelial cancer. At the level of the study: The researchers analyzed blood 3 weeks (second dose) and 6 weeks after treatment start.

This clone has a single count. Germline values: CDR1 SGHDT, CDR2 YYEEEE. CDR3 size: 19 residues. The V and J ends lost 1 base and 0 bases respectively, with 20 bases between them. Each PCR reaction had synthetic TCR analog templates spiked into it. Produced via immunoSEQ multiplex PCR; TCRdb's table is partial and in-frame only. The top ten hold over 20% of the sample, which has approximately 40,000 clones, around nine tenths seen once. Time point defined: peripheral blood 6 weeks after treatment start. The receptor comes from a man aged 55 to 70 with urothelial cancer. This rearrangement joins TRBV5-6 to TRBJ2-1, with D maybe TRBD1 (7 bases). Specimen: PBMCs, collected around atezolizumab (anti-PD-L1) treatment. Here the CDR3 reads CASSLRTIGGQSSYNEQFF. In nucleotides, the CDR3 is TGTGCCAGCAGCTTGAGAACAATCGGGGGACAGAGCTCCTACAATGAGCAGTTCTTC.